This TCR beta chain was observed in a study of blood T cell repertoires in COVID-19 (dated by TCRdb to the early 2020s). About the investigation overall: The collaborator samples originated in the United States, Italy and Spain and spanned the acute and convalescent phases of COVID-19. Where HLA class I and class II types were available, the types were taken from metadata supplied by the sample provider, not from assay-based typing. A freely available public database, intended as a resource for researchers studying the immune response to SARS-CoV-2, is where the repertoires were released. The material from the prospective study consisted of cDNA or gDNA derived from T cells, B-cell-depleted T cells, or PBMCs. The samples were drawn from two sources: the first 160 participants of the ongoing ImmuneRACE study, and 1,000 to 1,500 subjects contributed by 6 global collaborators. The dataset comprised deeply sampled blood TCRbeta repertoires from subjects exposed to, actively infected with, or recovered from COVID-19. A de-identified subject ID, COVID-19 status, age in years and sex were almost always included in the sample metadata. Overall study outcomes, separate from this receptor: Clinical and demographic metadata were provided uncurated, with the amount varying by source and participant.

The immunoSEQ Assay, a bias-controlled multiplex PCR, was used to amplify TCRbeta CDR3 regions from genomic DNA. Regarding the original processing steps: Nucleated cell counts per sample were estimated from amplification of reference gene primers within the assay. To quantify the absolute abundance of each unique TCRbeta CDR3 rearrangement, sequence reads were collapsed and filtered. For each sample, productive Simpson clonality was calculated as the square root of Simpson's diversity index over productive rearrangements. In its TCRdb copy, this immuneACCESS table keeps in-frame sequences only and misses some clones. Where compared with another copy, unresolved V genes explain less than half of these, and the others have no known cause. That table supplies the V and J calls and clone size; D and trimming were determined from the DNA. The sample records more than 200,000 clones, 70% to 90% of which are singletons. Of the sample, less than 0.75% falls within the top ten clones.

As regards this clone: What this receptor recognizes is not known. Per-nucleotide qualities are absent, and no much larger clonotype sits a single base away.

The collaborating institutions used their own protocols to collect whole blood in K2EDTA tubes. For TCRbeta analysis, collaborators shipped samples in one of three forms: frozen whole blood, isolated PBMCs, or DNA extracted from either of those sample types. The sequence derives from a man in his forties with acute or convalescent COVID-19. The sample was peripheral blood.

The nucleotide sequence is given as TGTGCCAGCAGCTTAGCTTTCGGGGCAGGGGGCGGCTACGAGCAGTACTTC. Its product reads: CASSLAFGAGGGYEQYF. The chain joins TRBV13 to TRBJ2-7; TRBD1 matches 8 bases in the middle. The germline V gene (reference sequence) supplies CDR1 PRHDT and CDR2 FYEKMQ. For this chain, trimming is 1 base at the V end and 3 bases at the J end, and the number of junction bases without a gene match is 11. From the cysteine up to the phenylalanine, the CDR3 has a length of 17 residues. The only DNA kept is the CDR3, 51 bases in frame from the first base. Supplemented by the reference TRBV13 and TRBJ2-7 proteins around the CDR3, the complete variable domain is AAGVIQSPRHLIKEKRETATLKCYPIPRHDTVYWYQQGPGQDPQFLISFYEKMQSDKGSIPDRFSAQQFSDYHSELNMSSLELGDSALYFCASSLAFGAGGGYEQYFGPGTRLTVT.